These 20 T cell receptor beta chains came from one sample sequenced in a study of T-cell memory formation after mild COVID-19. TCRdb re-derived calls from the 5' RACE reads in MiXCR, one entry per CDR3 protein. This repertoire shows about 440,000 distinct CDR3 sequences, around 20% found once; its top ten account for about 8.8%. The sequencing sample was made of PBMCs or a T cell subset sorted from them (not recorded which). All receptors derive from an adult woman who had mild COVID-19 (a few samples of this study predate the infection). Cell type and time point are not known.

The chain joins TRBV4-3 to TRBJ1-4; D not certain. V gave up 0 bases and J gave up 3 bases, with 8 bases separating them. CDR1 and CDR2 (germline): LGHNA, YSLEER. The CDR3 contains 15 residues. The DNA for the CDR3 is TGCGCCAGCAGCCAAGACCACAGACCTAATGAAAAACTGTTTTTT. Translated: CASSQDHRPNEKLFF.

In DNA, the CDR3 is TGCGCCAGCAGCCAAGACCCTGGGGGCTCTGGAAACACCATATATTTT. Protein product: CASSQDPGGSGNTIYF. The chain is built from TRBV4-1 and TRBJ1-3, with D possibly being TRBD1 (5 bases). The CDR3 length is 16 residues. V lost 0 bases to trimming and J lost 0 bases, with 9 bases between them. Germline V gene data show CDR1 as MGHRA and CDR2 as YSYEKL.

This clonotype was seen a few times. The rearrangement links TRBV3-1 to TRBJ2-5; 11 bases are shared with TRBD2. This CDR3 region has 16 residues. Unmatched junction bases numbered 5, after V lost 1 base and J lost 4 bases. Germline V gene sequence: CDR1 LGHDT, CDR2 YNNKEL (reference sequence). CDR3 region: CASSQVAGGPLETQYF. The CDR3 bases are TGTGCCAGCAGCCAAGTAGCGGGGGGGCCCTTAGAGACCCAGTACTTC.

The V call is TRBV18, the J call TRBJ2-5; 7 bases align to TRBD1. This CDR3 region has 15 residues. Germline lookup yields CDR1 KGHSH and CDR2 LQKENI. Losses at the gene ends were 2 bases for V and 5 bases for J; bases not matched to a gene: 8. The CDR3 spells CASSPAQGVGETQYF. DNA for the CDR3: TGTGCCAGCTCACCAGCCCAGGGGGTCGGGGAGACCCAGTACTTC.

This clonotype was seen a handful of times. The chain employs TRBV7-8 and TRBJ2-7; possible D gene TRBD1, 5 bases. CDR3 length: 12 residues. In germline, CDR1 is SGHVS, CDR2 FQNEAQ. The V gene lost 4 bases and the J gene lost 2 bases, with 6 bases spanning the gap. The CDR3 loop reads CASSSDTYEQYF. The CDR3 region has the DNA TGTGCCAGCAGCTCGGACACCTACGAGCAGTACTTC.

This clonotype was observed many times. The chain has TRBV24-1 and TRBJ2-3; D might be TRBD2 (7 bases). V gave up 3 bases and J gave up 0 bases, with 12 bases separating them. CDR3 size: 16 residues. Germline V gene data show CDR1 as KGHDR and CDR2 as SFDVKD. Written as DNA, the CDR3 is TGTGCCACCAGTGATCGAGGGAGGGGGAGCACAGATACGCAGTATTTT. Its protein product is CATSDRGRGSTDTQYF.

CDR3 sequence (DNA): TGTGCCAGCAGCCCCCAAGGACAGGGGTCCTACGAGCAGTACTTC. It specifies CASSPQGQGSYEQYF. The rearrangement joins TRBV7-9 to TRBJ2-7, with 9 positions matching TRBD1. The CDR3 covers 15 residues. J gave up 1 base and V 5 bases, and 6 bases lay outside the gene matches. Germline CDR1 reads SEHNR; CDR2 reads FQNEAQ (reference sequence).

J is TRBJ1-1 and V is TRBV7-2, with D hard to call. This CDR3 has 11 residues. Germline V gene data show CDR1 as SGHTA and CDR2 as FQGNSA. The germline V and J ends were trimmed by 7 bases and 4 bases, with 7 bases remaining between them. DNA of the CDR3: TGTGCCAGCACCATTATCACTGAAGCTTTCTTT. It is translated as CASTIITEAFF.

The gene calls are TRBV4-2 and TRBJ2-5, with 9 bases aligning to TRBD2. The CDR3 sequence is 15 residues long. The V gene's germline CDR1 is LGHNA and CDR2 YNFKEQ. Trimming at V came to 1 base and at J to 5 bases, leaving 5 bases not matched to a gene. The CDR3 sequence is CASSQGGGAFETQYF. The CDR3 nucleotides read TGTGCCAGCAGCCAAGGCGGGGGGGCGTTTGAGACCCAGTACTTC.

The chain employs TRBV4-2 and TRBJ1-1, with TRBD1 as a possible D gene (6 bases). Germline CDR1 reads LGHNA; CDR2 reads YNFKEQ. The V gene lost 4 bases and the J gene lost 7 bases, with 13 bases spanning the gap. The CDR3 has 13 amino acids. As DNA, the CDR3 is TGTGCCAGCAGCCCACAGCTAGGGGGTGAAGCTTTCTTT. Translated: CASSPQLGGEAFF.

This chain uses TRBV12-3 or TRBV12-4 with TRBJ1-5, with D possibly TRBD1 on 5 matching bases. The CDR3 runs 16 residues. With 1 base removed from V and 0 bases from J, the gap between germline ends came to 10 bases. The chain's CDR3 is CASSLGQPNSNQPQHF. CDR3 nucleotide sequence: TGTGCCAGCAGTTTAGGACAGCCAAATAGCAATCAGCCCCAGCATTTT.

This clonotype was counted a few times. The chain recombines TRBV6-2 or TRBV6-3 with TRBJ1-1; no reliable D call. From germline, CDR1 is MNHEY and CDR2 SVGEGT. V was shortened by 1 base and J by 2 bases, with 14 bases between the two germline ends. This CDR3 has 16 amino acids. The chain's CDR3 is CASSYYTADPNTEAFF. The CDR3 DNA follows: TGTGCCAGCAGTTACTATACCGCGGATCCTAACACTGAAGCTTTCTTT.

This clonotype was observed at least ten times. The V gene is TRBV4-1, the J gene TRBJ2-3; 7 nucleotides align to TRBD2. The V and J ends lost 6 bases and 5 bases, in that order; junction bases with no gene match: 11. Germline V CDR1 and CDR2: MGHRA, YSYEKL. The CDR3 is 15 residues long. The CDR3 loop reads CASRGTWGGIDTQYF. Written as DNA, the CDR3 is TGCGCCAGCAGGGGGACCTGGGGGGGTATAGATACGCAGTATTTT.

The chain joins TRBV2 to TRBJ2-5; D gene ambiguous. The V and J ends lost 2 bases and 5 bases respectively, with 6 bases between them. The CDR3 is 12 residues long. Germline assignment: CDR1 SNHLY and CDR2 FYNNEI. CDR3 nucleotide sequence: TGTGCCAGCAGTGAAAGAAGGGAGACCCAGTACTTC. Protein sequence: CASSERRETQYF.

Here the CDR3 DNA reads TGTGCCAGCAGCCCCCGGGGAACAGTGGCTGAAGCTTTCTTT. Translation gives CASSPRGTVAEAFF. This rearrangement joins TRBV12-3 or TRBV12-4 to TRBJ1-1; D unclear. The CDR3 runs 14 residues. V dropped 6 bases and J dropped 6 bases, with 17 bases sitting between them.

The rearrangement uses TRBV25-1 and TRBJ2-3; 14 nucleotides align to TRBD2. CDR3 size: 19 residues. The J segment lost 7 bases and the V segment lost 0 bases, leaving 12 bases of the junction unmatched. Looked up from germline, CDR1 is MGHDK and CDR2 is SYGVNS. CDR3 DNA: TGTGCCAGCAGTGAATATCCCCAACGACTAGCGGGAGGGCCAAATACGCAGTATTTT. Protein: CASSEYPQRLAGGPNTQYF.

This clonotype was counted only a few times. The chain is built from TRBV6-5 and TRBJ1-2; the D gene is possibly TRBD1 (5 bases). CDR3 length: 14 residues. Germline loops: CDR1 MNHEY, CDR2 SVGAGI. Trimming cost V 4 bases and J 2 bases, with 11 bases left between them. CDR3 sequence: CASSSGPQNYGYTF. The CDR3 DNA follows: TGTGCCAGCAGTTCAGGGCCCCAGAACTATGGCTACACCTTC.

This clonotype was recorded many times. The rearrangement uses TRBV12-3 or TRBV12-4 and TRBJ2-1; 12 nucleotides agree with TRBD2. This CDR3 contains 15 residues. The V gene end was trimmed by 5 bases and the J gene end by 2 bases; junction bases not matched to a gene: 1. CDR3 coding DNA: TGTGCCAGCAGTCGGACTAGCGGGACCTACAATGAGCAGTTCTTC. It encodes CASSRTSGTYNEQFF.

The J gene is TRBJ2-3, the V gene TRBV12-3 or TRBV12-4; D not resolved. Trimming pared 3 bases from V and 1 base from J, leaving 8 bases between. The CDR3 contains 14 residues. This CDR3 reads CASSFQIRTDTQYF. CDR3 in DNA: TGTGCCAGCAGTTTTCAGATCCGCACAGATACGCAGTATTTT.

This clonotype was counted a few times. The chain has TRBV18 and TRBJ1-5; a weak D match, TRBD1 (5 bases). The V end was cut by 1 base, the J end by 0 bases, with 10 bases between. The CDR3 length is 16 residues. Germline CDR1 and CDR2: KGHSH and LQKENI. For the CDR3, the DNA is TGTGCCAGCTCACCACAGGGGTGGAATAGCAATCAGCCCCAGCATTTT. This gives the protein CASSPQGWNSNQPQHF.